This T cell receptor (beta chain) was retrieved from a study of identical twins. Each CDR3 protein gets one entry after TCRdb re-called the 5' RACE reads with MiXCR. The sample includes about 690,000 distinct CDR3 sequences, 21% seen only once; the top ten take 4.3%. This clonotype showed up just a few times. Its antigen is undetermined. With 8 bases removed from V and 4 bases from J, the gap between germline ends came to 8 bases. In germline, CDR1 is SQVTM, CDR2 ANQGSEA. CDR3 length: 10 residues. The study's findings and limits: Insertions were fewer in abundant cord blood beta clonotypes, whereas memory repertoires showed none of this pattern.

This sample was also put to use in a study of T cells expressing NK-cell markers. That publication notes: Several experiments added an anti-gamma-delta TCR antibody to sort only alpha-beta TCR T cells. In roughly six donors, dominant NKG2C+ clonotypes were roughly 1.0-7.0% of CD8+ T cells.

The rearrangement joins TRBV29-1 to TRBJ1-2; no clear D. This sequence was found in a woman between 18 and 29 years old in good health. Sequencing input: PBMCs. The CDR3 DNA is TGCAGCACAATGGGCTATGGCTACACCTTC. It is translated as CSTMGYGYTF. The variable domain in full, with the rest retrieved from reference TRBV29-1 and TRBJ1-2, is SAVISQKPSRDICQRGTSLTIQCQVDSQVTMMFWYRQQPGQSLTLIATANQGSEATYESGFVIDKFPISRPNLTFSTLTVSNMSPEDSSIYLCSTMGYGYTFGSGTRLTVV.